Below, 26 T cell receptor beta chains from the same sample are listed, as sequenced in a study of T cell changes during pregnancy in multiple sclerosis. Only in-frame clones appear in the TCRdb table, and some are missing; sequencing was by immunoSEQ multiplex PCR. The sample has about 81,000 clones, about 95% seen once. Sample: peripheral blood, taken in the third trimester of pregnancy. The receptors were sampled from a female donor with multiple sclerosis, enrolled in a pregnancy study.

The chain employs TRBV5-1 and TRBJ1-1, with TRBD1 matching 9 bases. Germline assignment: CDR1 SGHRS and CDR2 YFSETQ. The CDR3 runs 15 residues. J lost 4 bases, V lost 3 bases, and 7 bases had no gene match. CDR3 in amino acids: CASSSGQGEGTEAFF. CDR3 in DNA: TGCGCCAGCAGCTCGGGACAGGGCGAAGGCACTGAAGCTTTCTTT.

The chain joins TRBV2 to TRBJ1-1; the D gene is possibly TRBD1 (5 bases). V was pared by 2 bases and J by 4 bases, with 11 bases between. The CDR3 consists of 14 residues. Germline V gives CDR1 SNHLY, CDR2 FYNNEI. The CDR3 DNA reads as TGTGCCAGCAGTGAATTGGGGGGTAGCACTGAAGCTTTCTTT. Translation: CASSELGGSTEAFF. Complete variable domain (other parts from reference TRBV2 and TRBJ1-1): EPEVTQTPSHQVTQMGQEVILRCVPISNHLYFYWYRQILGQKVEFLVSFYNNEISEKSEIFDDQFSVERPDGSNFTLKIRSTKLEDSAMYFCASSELGGSTEAFFGQGTRLTVV.

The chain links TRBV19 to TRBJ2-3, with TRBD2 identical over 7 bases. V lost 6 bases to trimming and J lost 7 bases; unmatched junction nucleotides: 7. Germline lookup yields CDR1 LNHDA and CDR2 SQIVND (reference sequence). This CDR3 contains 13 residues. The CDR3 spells CASRSGASNTQYF. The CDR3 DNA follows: TGTGCCAGTAGGAGCGGGGCTAGCAATACGCAGTATTTT.

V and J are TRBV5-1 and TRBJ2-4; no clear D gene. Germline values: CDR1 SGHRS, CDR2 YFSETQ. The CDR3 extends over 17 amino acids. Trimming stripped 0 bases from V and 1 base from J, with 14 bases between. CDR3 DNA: TGCGCCAGCAGCTTGGGTACGTGGCCTGCTGCCAAAAACATTCAGTACTTC. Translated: CASSLGTWPAAKNIQYF.

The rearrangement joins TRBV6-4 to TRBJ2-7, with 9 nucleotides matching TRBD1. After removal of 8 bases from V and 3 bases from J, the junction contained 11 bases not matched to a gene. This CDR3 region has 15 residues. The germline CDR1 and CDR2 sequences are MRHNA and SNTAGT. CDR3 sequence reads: CASRTQPGQGYEQYF. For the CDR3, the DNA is TGTGCCAGCCGGACCCAACCGGGACAGGGCTACGAGCAGTACTTC.

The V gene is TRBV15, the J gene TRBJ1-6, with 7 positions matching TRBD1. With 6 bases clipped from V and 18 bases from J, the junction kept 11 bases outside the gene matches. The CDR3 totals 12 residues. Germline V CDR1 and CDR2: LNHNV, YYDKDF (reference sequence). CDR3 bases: TGTGCCACCAGTGGGGGACAGAAAAAGCCCCACTTT. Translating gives CATSGGQKKPHF.

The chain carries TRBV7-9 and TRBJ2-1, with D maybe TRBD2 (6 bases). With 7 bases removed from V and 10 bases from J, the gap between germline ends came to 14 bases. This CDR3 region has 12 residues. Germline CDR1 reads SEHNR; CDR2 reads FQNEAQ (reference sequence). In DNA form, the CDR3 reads TGTGCCAGCACCTCGGGGAGGACGGAGCAGTTCTTC. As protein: CASTSGRTEQFF.

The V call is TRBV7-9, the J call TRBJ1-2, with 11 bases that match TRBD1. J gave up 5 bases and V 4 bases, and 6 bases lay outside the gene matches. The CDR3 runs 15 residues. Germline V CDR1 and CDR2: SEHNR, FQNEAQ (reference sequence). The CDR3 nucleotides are TGTGCCAGCAGCTACGGACAGGGGGCGAGGTATGGCTACACCTTC. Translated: CASSYGQGARYGYTF.

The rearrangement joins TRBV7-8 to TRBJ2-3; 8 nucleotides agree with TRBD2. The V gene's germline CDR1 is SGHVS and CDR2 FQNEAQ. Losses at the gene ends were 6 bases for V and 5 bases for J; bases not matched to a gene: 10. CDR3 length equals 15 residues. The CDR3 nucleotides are TGTGCCAGCAGATACGGGGCGGGGGGCATAGATACGCAGTATTTT. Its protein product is CASRYGAGGIDTQYF.

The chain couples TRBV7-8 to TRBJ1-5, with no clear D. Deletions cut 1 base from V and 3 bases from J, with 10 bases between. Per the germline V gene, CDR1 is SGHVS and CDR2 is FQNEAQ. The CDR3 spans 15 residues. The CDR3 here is CASSLVGSSNQPQHF. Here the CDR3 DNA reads TGTGCCAGCAGCTTAGTGGGCAGTTCCAATCAGCCCCAGCATTTT.

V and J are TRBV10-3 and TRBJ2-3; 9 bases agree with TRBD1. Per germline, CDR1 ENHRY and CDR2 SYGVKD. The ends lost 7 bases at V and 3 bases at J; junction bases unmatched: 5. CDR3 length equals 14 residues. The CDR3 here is CAINTGGKTDTQYF. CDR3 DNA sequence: TGTGCCATCAATACAGGGGGCAAGACAGATACGCAGTATTTT.

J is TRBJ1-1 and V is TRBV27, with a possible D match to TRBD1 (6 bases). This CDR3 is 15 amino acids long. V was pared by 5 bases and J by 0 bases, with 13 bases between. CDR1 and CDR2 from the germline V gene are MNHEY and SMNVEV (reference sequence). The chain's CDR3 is CASSNEQGLNTEAFF. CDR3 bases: TGTGCCAGCAGTAACGAACAGGGACTGAACACTGAAGCTTTCTTT.

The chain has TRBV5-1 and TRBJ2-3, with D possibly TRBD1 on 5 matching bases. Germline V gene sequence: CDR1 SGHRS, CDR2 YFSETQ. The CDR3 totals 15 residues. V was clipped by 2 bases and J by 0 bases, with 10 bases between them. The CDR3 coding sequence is TGCGCCAGCAGCTTCGACAGCCAAAGCACAGATACGCAGTATTTT. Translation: CASSFDSQSTDTQYF.

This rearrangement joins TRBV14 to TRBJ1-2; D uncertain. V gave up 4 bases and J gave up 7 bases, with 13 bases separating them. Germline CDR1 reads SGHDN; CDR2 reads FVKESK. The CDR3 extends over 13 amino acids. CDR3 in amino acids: CASSLQAGSGYTF. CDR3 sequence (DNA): TGTGCCAGCAGCCTCCAAGCGGGGTCTGGCTACACCTTC.

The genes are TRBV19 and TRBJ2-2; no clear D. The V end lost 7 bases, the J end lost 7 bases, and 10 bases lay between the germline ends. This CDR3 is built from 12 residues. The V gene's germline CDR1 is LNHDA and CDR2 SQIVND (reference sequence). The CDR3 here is CASTTRGGELFF. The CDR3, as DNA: TGTGCCAGTACCACCCGCGGCGGGGAGCTGTTTTTT.

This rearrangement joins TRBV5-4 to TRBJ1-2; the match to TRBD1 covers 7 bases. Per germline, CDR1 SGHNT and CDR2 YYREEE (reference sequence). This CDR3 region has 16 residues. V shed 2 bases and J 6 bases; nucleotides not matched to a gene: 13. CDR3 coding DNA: TGTGCCAGCAGCTTAGGGGGCAAGGGGCAGGGAGATGGCTACACCTTC. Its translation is CASSLGGKGQGDGYTF.

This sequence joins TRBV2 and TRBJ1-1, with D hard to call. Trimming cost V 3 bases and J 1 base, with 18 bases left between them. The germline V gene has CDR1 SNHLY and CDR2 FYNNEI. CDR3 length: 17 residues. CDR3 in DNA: TGTGCCAGCAGTGAGGTTGCGCATTTAACTGCGAACACTGAAGCTTTCTTT. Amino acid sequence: CASSEVAHLTANTEAFF.

This CDR3 reads CASSISRLETQYF. The CDR3 nucleotides read TGTGCCAGTAGTATATCCAGACTCGAGACCCAGTACTTC. The J gene is TRBJ2-5, the V gene TRBV19; no clear D. V dropped 2 bases and J dropped 5 bases, with 9 bases sitting between them. The length of the CDR3 is 13 residues. Looked up from germline, CDR1 is LNHDA and CDR2 is SQIVND (reference sequence).

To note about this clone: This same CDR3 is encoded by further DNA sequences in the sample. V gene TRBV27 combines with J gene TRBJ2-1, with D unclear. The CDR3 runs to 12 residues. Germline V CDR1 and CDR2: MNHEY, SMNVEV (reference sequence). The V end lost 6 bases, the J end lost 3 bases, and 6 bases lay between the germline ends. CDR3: CASSPNYNEQFF. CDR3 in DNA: TGTGCCAGCAGCCCCAACTACAATGAGCAGTTCTTC.

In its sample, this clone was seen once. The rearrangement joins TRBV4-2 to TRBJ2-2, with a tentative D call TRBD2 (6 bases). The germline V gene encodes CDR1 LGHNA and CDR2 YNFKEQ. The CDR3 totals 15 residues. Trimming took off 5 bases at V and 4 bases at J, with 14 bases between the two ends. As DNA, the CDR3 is TGTGCCAGCAGCAACCGGGGGATGGGCACCGGGGAGCTGTTTTTT. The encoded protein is CASSNRGMGTGELFF.

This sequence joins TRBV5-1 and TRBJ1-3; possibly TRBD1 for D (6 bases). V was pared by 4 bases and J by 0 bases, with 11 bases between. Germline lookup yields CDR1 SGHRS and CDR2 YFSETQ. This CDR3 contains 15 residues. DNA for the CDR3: TGCGCCAGCAGCCCGGACAGATCCTCTGGAAACACCATATATTTT. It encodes CASSPDRSSGNTIYF.

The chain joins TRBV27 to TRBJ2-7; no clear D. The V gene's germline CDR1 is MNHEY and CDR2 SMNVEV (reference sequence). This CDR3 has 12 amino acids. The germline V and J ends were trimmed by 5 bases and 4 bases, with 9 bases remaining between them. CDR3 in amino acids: CASSLDGYEQYF. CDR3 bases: TGTGCCAGCAGTCTCGACGGGTACGAGCAGTACTTC.

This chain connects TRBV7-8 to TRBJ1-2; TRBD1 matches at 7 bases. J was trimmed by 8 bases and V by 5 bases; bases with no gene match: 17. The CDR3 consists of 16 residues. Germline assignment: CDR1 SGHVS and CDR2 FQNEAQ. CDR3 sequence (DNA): TGTGCCAGCAGCACCCGGGCGGGGACAGCAAAAACCGGCTACACCTTC. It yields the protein CASSTRAGTAKTGYTF.

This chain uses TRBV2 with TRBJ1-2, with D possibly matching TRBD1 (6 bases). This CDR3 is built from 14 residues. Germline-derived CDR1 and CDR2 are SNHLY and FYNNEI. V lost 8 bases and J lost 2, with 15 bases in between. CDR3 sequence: CASLGQRGNYGYTF. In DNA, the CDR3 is TGTGCCAGCTTGGGACAACGGGGCAACTATGGCTACACCTTC.

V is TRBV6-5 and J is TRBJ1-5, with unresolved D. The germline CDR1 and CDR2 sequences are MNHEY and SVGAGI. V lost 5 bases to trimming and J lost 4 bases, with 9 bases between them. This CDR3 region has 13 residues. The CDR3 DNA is TGTGCCAGCAGTCAACGGGATAATCAGCCCCAGCATTTT. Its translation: CASSQRDNQPQHF.

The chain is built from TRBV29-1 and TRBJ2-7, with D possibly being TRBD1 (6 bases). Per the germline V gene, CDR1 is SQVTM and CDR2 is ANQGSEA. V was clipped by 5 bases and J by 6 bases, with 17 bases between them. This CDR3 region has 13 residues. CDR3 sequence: CSVLPGTRSEQYF. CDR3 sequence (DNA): TGCAGCGTTTTACCCGGGACAAGAAGCGAGCAGTACTTC.